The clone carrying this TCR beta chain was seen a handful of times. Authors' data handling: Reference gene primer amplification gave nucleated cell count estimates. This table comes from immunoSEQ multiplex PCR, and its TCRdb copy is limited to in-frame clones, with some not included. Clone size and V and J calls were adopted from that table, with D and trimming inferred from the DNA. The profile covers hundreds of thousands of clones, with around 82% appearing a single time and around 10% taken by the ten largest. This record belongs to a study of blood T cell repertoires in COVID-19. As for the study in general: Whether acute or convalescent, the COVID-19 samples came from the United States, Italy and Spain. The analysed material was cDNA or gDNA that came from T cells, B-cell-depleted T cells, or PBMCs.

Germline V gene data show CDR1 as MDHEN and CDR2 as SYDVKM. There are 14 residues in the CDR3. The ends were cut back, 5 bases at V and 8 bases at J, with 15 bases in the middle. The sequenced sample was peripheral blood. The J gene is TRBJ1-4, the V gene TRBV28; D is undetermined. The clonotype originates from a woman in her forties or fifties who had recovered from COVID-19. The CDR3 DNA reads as TGTGCCAGCAGTATAAGGGCGGAGGAGGAAAAACTGTTTTTT. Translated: CASSIRAEEEKLFF.